This entry lists 10 T cell receptor beta chains sequenced from one sample in a study of regulatory T cells in long-lasting Graves disease. For TCR beta, libraries came from iRepertoire HTBI primers and Arm-PCR of CDR3 regions. Each CDR3 protein is one row after TCRdb ran MiXCR on the multiplex PCR reads. The table includes more than 300,000 distinct CDR3 sequences, approximately 10% detected once. Noted time point: newly diagnosed GD, antithyroid drugs for less than 3 months. TCR sequences were obtained from RNA taken from PBMCs. In addition, the sample was reused for a study of T cells in Graves' hyperthyroidism and ophthalmopathy.

Sequenced here: peripheral blood mononuclear cells (PBMCs), sampled at new diagnosis, from a patient treated with antithyroid drugs. The receptor set was obtained from a woman in her late teens or twenties with Graves disease.

As concerns this clonotype: A read error may be the cause here, since a much bigger clone is one base away. CDR3 region: CSARGGGTDTEAFF. DNA for the CDR3: TGCAGTGCCCGGGGAGGCGGAACGGACACTGAAGCTTTCTTT. V gene TRBV20-1 combines with J gene TRBJ1-1; D remains ambiguous. V gave up 6 bases and J gave up 3 bases, with 17 bases separating them. There are 14 residues in the CDR3. Germline-derived CDR1 and CDR2 are DFQATT and SNEGSKA (reference sequence).

This clonotype has a count of ten or more. The chain carries TRBV11-1 and TRBJ2-1; TRBD2 matches at 8 bases. Germline values: CDR1 SGHAT, CDR2 FQDESV (reference sequence). The CDR3 has 14 amino acids. J lost 7 bases, V lost 5 bases, and 7 bases had no gene match. CDR3: CASSPTRGGNEQFF. Written as DNA, the CDR3 is TGTGCCAGCAGCCCCACTCGGGGGGGGAATGAGCAGTTCTTC.

This clonotype occurred a few times. This sequence joins TRBV14 and TRBJ1-3; D may be TRBD1 (6 bases). The V end was cut by 5 bases, the J end by 3 bases, with 20 bases between. CDR3 size: 17 residues. Germline assignment: CDR1 SGHDN and CDR2 FVKESK. The CDR3 region is CASSLGTRGAHGNTIYF. The CDR3 region has the DNA TGTGCCAGCAGCTTAGGGACCCGGGGGGCGCATGGAAACACCATATATTTT.

The V gene is TRBV30, the J gene TRBJ2-3; TRBD1 matches at 7 bases. Trimming cost V 5 bases and J 2 bases; bases outside gene matches: 13. Germline-derived CDR1 and CDR2 are GTSNPN and SVGIG (reference sequence). The CDR3 has 16 amino acids. CDR3: CAWGPVGTDHTDTQYF. CDR3 in DNA: TGTGCCTGGGGGCCCGTCGGGACAGACCACACAGATACGCAGTATTTT.

As to this clonotype: The junction does not match germline at one end; this may be a read error. This chain connects TRBV2 to TRBJ2-3; D might be TRBD2 (6 bases). The CDR3 has 10 amino acids. The V gene's germline CDR1 is SNHLY and CDR2 FYNNEI. Here the CDR3 DNA reads TGTGTCAGCAGGGCGGGGACGCAGTATTTT. Translating gives CVSRAGTQYF.

This clonotype was detected many times. V is TRBV10-1 and J is TRBJ2-3; no definite D call. Trimming stripped 6 bases from V and 0 bases from J, with 13 bases between. Per germline, CDR1 WNHNN and CDR2 SYGVQD (reference sequence). The CDR3 loop spans 15 amino acids. The DNA for the CDR3 is TGCGCCAGCAGCGACCTTGCCTCTAGCACAGATACGCAGTATTTT. Its translation is CASSDLASSTDTQYF.

This clonotype was counted many times. The chain recombines TRBV20-1 with TRBJ2-1; D not resolved. Germline loops: CDR1 DFQATT, CDR2 SNEGSKA (reference sequence). The CDR3 is 11 amino acids. V lost 5 bases and J lost 5, with 7 bases in between. This CDR3 is CSAAMDNEQFF. CDR3 DNA: TGCAGTGCTGCTATGGACAATGAGCAGTTCTTC.

In its sample, this clonotype was seen many times. The chain links TRBV15 to TRBJ1-1; 7 positions agree with TRBD1. The germline V gene encodes CDR1 LNHNV and CDR2 YYDKDF (reference sequence). V lost 2 bases, J lost 11 bases, and 8 bases stayed unmatched. This CDR3 region has 13 residues. The CDR3 nucleotides are TGTGCCACCAGCAGAATTGAGGGACAGACTGCTTTCTTT. Encoded protein: CATSRIEGQTAFF.

The chain has TRBV7-8 and TRBJ1-2; the D gene is possibly TRBD1 (6 bases). V was cut by 1 base and J by 2 bases, with 14 bases left in between. Germline CDR1 and CDR2: SGHVS and FQNEAQ. The CDR3 has 16 residues. The CDR3: CASSLGFQGRNYGYTF. The CDR3 nucleotides read TGTGCCAGCAGCTTAGGGTTCCAGGGGCGGAACTATGGCTACACCTTC.

The sample holds many counts of this clonotype. The chain carries TRBV7-6 and TRBJ2-1; perhaps TRBD1 as D (5 bases). This CDR3 has 14 residues. The germline V gene has CDR1 SGHVS and CDR2 FNYEAQ. V lost 2 bases and J lost 3, with 8 bases in between. The CDR3 nucleotides read TGTGCCAGCAGCTTATTAACAGGCTACAATGAGCAGTTCTTC. It translates to CASSLLTGYNEQFF. The variable domain in full, completed from reference TRBV7-6 and TRBJ2-1, reads GAGVSQSPRYKVTKRGQDVALRCDPISGHVSLYWYRQALGQGPEFLTYFNYEAQQDKSGLPNDRFSAERPEGSISTLTIQRTEQRDSAMYRCASSLLTGYNEQFFGPGTRLTVL.